This TCR beta chain came from a study of cytomegalovirus exposure and HLA in healthy donors. Overall study context: The Caucasian-associated ancestry cluster held 65% to 90% of a few hundred genotyped donors. Study results and caveats: Among TCR beta chains of equal frequency, HLA-associated ones were more clonally expanded in a later analysis. Most TCR sequences were rare, but some public TCRs occurred in many donors. An analysis was carried out later, and it reportedly showed fewer N-insertions in an Asian-associated ancestry cluster than the roughly 670-donor mean.

The length of the CDR3 is 15 residues. V was clipped by 1 base and J by 3 bases, with 12 bases between them. Germline CDR1 SEHNR, CDR2 FQNEAQ (reference sequence). In the PCR, 60 Vbeta and 13 Jbeta primers were used. Profiling relied on immunoSEQ multiplex PCR, and the TCRdb table lists in-frame clones only, not all of them. The sample holds some 140,000 clones; approximately 80% are singletons and the top ten take roughly 2.3%. As regards this clone: What it binds is unknown.

Material for sequencing was PBMCs. The sequence came from a man aged 25-40 years in good health and CMV-seronegative. This rearrangement joins TRBV7-9 to TRBJ2-5; D remains ambiguous. This chain's CDR3 is CASSLGQTPKETQYF. The CDR3 DNA is TGTGCCAGCAGCTTAGGTCAAACACCAAAAGAGACCCAGTACTTC. The full variable domain, in which reference TRBV7-9 and TRBJ2-5 provide the parts outside the CDR3, is DTGVSQNPRHKITKRGQNVTFRCDPISEHNRLYWYRQTLGQGPEFLTYFQNEAQLEKSRLLSDRFSAERPKGSFSTLEIQRTEQGDSAMYLCASSLGQTPKETQYFGPGTRLLVL.